The 26 T cell receptor beta chains below come from one sample, sequenced in a study of T cell responses to AZD1222 COVID-19 vaccine. Produced via immunoSEQ multiplex PCR; TCRdb's table is partial and in-frame only. The sample lists almost 80,000 clones, around 87% occurring once. The sequencing here drew on peripheral blood, taken on day 0 of AZD1222 vaccination. These receptors came from an adult in good health.

The chain carries TRBV7-9 and TRBJ1-6; D ambiguous. V lost 1 base, J lost 8 bases, and 12 bases lay in between. The CDR3 is made up of 15 amino acids. CDR1 SEHNR and CDR2 FQNEAQ come from the germline V gene (reference sequence). In nucleotides, the CDR3 is TGTGCCAGCAGCTTAGGGTTGGCTGCGGATTCACCCCTCCACTTT. As protein: CASSLGLAADSPLHF.

The V call is TRBV30, the J call TRBJ1-2; D is uncertain. V dropped 5 bases and J dropped 7 bases, with 14 bases sitting between them. Germline V lookup: CDR1 GTSNPN, CDR2 SVGIG (reference sequence). CDR3 size: 12 residues. CDR3 coding DNA: TGTGCCTGGGCTGCCAGTGTGGGTGGCTACACCTTC. Protein sequence: CAWAASVGGYTF.

This clone was seen only a few times. This chain links TRBV6-5 with TRBJ1-2; weak D call: TRBD1 (5 bases). This CDR3 has 13 residues. Trimming removed 8 bases at V and 0 bases at J, with 10 bases between. The germline V gene has CDR1 MNHEY and CDR2 SVGAGI. The CDR3: CASGRGPNYGYTF. Here the CDR3 DNA reads TGTGCCAGCGGAAGGGGTCCTAACTATGGCTACACCTTC.

The chain has TRBV7-9 and TRBJ2-1, with 7 positions matching TRBD1. Germline loops: CDR1 SEHNR, CDR2 FQNEAQ (reference sequence). V gave up 4 bases and J gave up 3 bases; unmatched junction bases: 3. The CDR3 has 14 amino acids. This CDR3 reads CASSSYRGYNEQFF. The CDR3 DNA reads as TGTGCCAGCAGCTCCTACAGGGGCTACAATGAGCAGTTCTTC.

The V gene is TRBV6-1, the J gene TRBJ1-5; TRBD1 aligns across 7 bases. V lost 2 bases to trimming and J lost 5 bases; unmatched junction nucleotides: 6. Germline V gene data show CDR1 as MNHNS and CDR2 as SASEGT. The CDR3 is 15 amino acids. The CDR3 nucleotides are TGTGCCAGCAGTGAAACACAGGGGCAGGATCAGCCCCAGCATTTT. The encoded protein is CASSETQGQDQPQHF.

The chain links TRBV11-3 to TRBJ2-1, with TRBD1 identical over 7 bases. In germline, CDR1 is SGHNT, CDR2 YENEEA. This CDR3 comprises 16 residues. V was clipped by 3 bases and J by 0 bases; unmatched bases: 5. CDR3 loop: CASSFSQGPSYNEQFF. The CDR3 bases are TGTGCCAGCAGCTTTTCACAGGGGCCCTCCTACAATGAGCAGTTCTTC. The whole variable domain, remainder taken from reference TRBV11-3 and TRBJ2-1, is EAGVVQSPRYKIIEKKQPVAFWCNPISGHNTLYWYLQNLGQGPELLIRYENEEAVDDSQLPKDRFSAERLKGVDSTLKIQPAELGDSAVYLCASSFSQGPSYNEQFFGPGTRLTVL.

This chain links TRBV7-9 with TRBJ1-6, with 7 bases identical to TRBD1. V shed 5 bases, J shed 8 bases, and the junction held 6 bases outside the gene matches. The CDR3 totals 14 residues. Germline V gives CDR1 SEHNR, CDR2 FQNEAQ (reference sequence). The CDR3 sequence: CASSPGQEDSPLHF. The CDR3 nucleotides read TGTGCCAGCAGCCCAGGACAGGAGGATTCACCCCTCCACTTT.

The CDR3: CASSYRGFESYEQYF. CDR3 nucleotides: TGTGCCAGCAGTTACAGGGGGTTTGAATCCTACGAGCAGTACTTC. The gene calls are TRBV6-5 and TRBJ2-7; weak D call: TRBD1 (6 bases). The ends were cut back, 2 bases at V and 1 base at J, with 12 bases in the middle. This CDR3 spans 15 amino acids. Germline CDR1 MNHEY, CDR2 SVGAGI.

The chain is built from TRBV19 and TRBJ1-4, with 8 positions matching TRBD1. This CDR3 spans 14 amino acids. Germline V gives CDR1 LNHDA, CDR2 SQIVND (reference sequence). The V segment lost 4 bases and the J segment 7 bases; nucleotides outside the gene matches: 5. CDR3 sequence: CASSTDRGGEKLFF. The CDR3 bases are TGTGCCAGTAGTACAGACAGGGGAGGTGAAAAACTGTTTTTT. Variable domain in full (rest from reference TRBV19 and TRBJ1-4): DGGITQSPKYLFRKEGQNVTLSCEQNLNHDAMYWYRQDPGQGLRLIYYSQIVNDFQKGDIAEGYSVSREKKESFPLTVTSAQKNPTAFYLCASSTDRGGEKLFFGSGTQLSVL.

The chain employs TRBV28 and TRBJ1-4; TRBD1 matches at 7 bases. Germline CDR1 MDHEN, CDR2 SYDVKM. The junction had 9 bases not matched to a gene; V was cut back by 5 bases and J by 3 bases. This CDR3 has 16 residues. The CDR3 is CASSPRDRVANEKLFF. The CDR3 DNA is TGTGCCAGCAGTCCCCGCGACAGGGTGGCTAATGAAAAACTGTTTTTT.

This chain joins TRBV5-4 and TRBJ1-2, with 7 positions matching TRBD1. Losses at the gene ends were 3 bases for V and 1 base for J; bases not matched to a gene: 12. This CDR3 spans 17 amino acids. Germline V lookup: CDR1 SGHNT, CDR2 YYREEE (reference sequence). The CDR3 region is CASSSKGARVVNYGYTF. The CDR3 DNA sequence: TGTGCCAGCAGCTCCAAGGGGGCGCGAGTCGTTAACTATGGCTACACCTTC.

The gene calls are TRBV6-1 and TRBJ1-1, with no clear D. The CDR3 consists of 15 residues. Germline CDR1 and CDR2: MNHNS and SASEGT. V was pared by 2 bases and J by 6 bases, with 16 bases between. The DNA of the CDR3 is TGTGCCAGCAGTGAACCCCGGATTGGGAGGGCTGAAGCTTTCTTT. Its protein product is CASSEPRIGRAEAFF.

The V gene is TRBV19, the J gene TRBJ2-1; perhaps TRBD2 as D (6 bases). The V and J ends lost 6 bases and 7 bases respectively, with 13 bases between them. Germline assignment: CDR1 LNHDA and CDR2 SQIVND (reference sequence). The CDR3 runs 13 residues. This chain's CDR3 is CASSPGGVNEQFF. CDR3 bases: TGTGCCAGTAGCCCAGGAGGGGTGAATGAGCAGTTCTTC.

The chain couples TRBV9 to TRBJ2-3, with D unclear. Germline V gene data show CDR1 as SGDLS and CDR2 as YYNGEE. V lost 4 bases to trimming and J lost 4 bases, with 7 bases between them. CDR3 size: 12 residues. Written as DNA, the CDR3 is TGTGCCAGCAGCCCCCGTTCAGATACGCAGTATTTT. Protein: CASSPRSDTQYF.

V usage is TRBV7-2 and J usage is TRBJ2-3; no clear D. Trimming took off 5 bases at V and 2 bases at J, with 11 bases between the two ends. The CDR3 runs to 14 residues. Germline V gene data show CDR1 as SGHTA and CDR2 as FQGNSA. The CDR3, as DNA: TGTGCCAGCAGCCCTGGCAGGAACACAGATACGCAGTATTTT. This translates into CASSPGRNTDTQYF.

The V call is TRBV7-2, the J call TRBJ2-7; 13 nucleotides align to TRBD2. Germline assignment: CDR1 SGHTA and CDR2 FQGNSA. The CDR3 is 16 amino acids. Trimming at V came to 5 bases and at J to 5 bases, leaving 9 bases not matched to a gene. DNA for the CDR3: TGTGCCAGCAGCGCCCGACTAGCGGGAGGAACGGACGAGCAGTACTTC. The encoded protein is CASSARLAGGTDEQYF.

The V gene is TRBV7-9, the J gene TRBJ2-3; no definite D call. The CDR3 length is 14 residues. Germline V gene lookup returns CDR1 SEHNR and CDR2 FQNEAQ (reference sequence). V lost 7 bases and J lost 6, with 17 bases in between. DNA for the CDR3: TGTGCCAGCATCCAATCCTGGACCACCGATACGCAGTATTTT. Its protein product is CASIQSWTTDTQYF.

The chain links TRBV11-2 to TRBJ1-2; D is possibly TRBD1 (5 bases). With 1 base removed from V and 8 bases from J, the gap between germline ends came to 17 bases. The CDR3 consists of 15 residues. Germline-derived CDR1 and CDR2 are SGHAT and FQNNGV. The CDR3 nucleotides are TGTGCCAGCAGCTTAGGGGTGGCAGGGTACCGAGGCTACACCTTC. Translated: CASSLGVAGYRGYTF.

The chain carries TRBV13 and TRBJ1-1, with unresolved D. The CDR3 totals 13 residues. CDR1 is PRHDT, CDR2 FYEKMQ, per germline (reference sequence). Trimming stripped 3 bases from V and 5 bases from J, with 10 bases between. The CDR3 is CASSLGFMTEAFF. CDR3 bases: TGTGCCAGCAGCTTGGGGTTTATGACTGAAGCTTTCTTT.

The chain couples TRBV2 to TRBJ1-4; TRBD1 matches at 7 bases. J lost 3 bases, V lost 7 bases, and 8 bases had no gene match. CDR1 is SNHLY, CDR2 FYNNEI, per germline. The CDR3 is made up of 15 amino acids. In DNA, the CDR3 is TGTGCCAGCACCTTCGGACAGGCTTCTAATGAAAAACTGTTTTTT. It is translated as CASTFGQASNEKLFF.

The chain is built from TRBV7-2 and TRBJ1-4, with 7 positions matching TRBD1. This CDR3 region has 15 residues. From germline, CDR1 is SGHTA and CDR2 FQGNSA. V lost 5 bases, J lost 6 bases, and 9 bases stayed unmatched. The CDR3 DNA is TGTGCCAGCAGCCCACAGACAGGGTCGGATGAAAAACTGTTTTTT. Translating it yields CASSPQTGSDEKLFF. The complete variable domain, with remaining parts taken from reference TRBV7-2 and TRBJ1-4, reads GAGVSQSPSNKVTEKGKDVELRCDPISGHTALYWYRQSLGQGLEFLIYFQGNSAPDKSGLPSDRFSAERTGGSVSTLTIQRTQQEDSAVYLCASSPQTGSDEKLFFGSGTQLSVL.

This clone was seen only once. This chain links TRBV9 with TRBJ2-7; 8 nucleotides agree with TRBD1. This CDR3 has 13 amino acids. V was clipped by 8 bases and J by 6 bases; unmatched bases: 10. The V gene's germline CDR1 is SGDLS and CDR2 YYNGEE. The CDR3 region is CARNRDRSCEQYF. The CDR3 DNA reads TGTGCCAGGAATCGGGACAGGTCTTGCGAGCAGTACTTC.

The chain uses TRBV18 and TRBJ2-2; D not certain. The CDR3 runs to 17 residues. Germline assignment: CDR1 KGHSH and CDR2 LQKENI. The V and J ends lost 3 bases and 7 bases respectively, with 21 bases between them. The CDR3 spells CASSPNAPGEIGGELFF. The CDR3 DNA is TGTGCCAGCTCACCTAACGCTCCCGGTGAGATTGGCGGGGAGCTGTTTTTT. Full variable domain (outside the CDR3, taken from reference TRBV18 and TRBJ2-2): NAGVMQNPRHLVRRRGQEARLRCSPMKGHSHVYWYRQLPEEGLKFMVYLQKENIIDESGMPKERFSAEFPKEGPSILRIQQVVRGDSAAYFCASSPNAPGEIGGELFFGEGSRLTVL.

The chain has TRBV5-1 and TRBJ1-1, with 8 bases aligning to TRBD1. Germline assignment: CDR1 SGHRS and CDR2 YFSETQ. The CDR3 runs 14 residues. The J segment lost 7 bases and the V segment lost 0 bases, leaving 5 bases of the junction unmatched. The CDR3 sequence is CASSLAGGEFEAFF. As DNA, the CDR3 is TGCGCCAGCAGCTTGGCAGGGGGCGAATTTGAAGCTTTCTTT.

This chain joins TRBV29-1 and TRBJ1-2; D not resolved. The CDR3 is 13 amino acids. V was cut by 2 bases and J by 1 base, with 8 bases left in between. Looked up from germline, CDR1 is SQVTM and CDR2 is ANQGSEA. Written as DNA, the CDR3 is TGCAGCGTTGAACGTGACCATAACTATGGCTACACCTTC. It is translated as CSVERDHNYGYTF.

The chain recombines TRBV3-1 (or the pseudogene TRBV3-2) with TRBJ2-2; possibly TRBD2 for D (6 bases). Trimming stripped 2 bases from V and 5 bases from J, with 15 bases between. Germline V gene lookup returns CDR1 LGHDT and CDR2 YNNKEL (reference sequence). The CDR3 runs 16 residues. The CDR3 region has the DNA TGTGCCAGCAGCCAACGGGGCTGGGGGAGGACCGGGGAGCTGTTTTTT. Its translation: CASSQRGWGRTGELFF.